These 32 T cell receptor beta chains were all obtained from the same sample, sequenced in a study of chemoradiotherapy in HPV16-positive cancers. Measured with immunoSEQ multiplex PCR; TCRdb has only the in-frame clones, and not every one. There are some 19,000 clones in the sample; approximately 83% occur only once, and under 5.5% lies in the top ten. The material was blood, obtained from a patient who underwent chemoradiotherapy. These receptors were taken from a human donor with HPV-associated anogenital cancer.

This clone has a handful of counts. The chain is built from TRBV30 and TRBJ2-6, with TRBD1 matching over 10 bases. Germline CDR1 GTSNPN, CDR2 SVGIG (reference sequence). CDR3 length: 17 residues. Trimming at V came to 8 bases and at J to 4 bases, leaving 14 bases not matched to a gene. The CDR3 protein is CAAEPGQGFSGANVLTF. CDR3 in DNA: TGTGCCGCGGAGCCGGGACAGGGGTTCTCCGGGGCCAACGTCCTGACTTTC.

The rearrangement links TRBV5-1 to TRBJ2-6; a possible D gene is TRBD2 (5 bases). CDR1 is SGHRS, CDR2 YFSETQ, per germline. V lost 4 bases, J lost 0 bases, and 17 bases lay in between. This CDR3 has 18 amino acids. The CDR3 is CASSPWAGGSSGANVLTF. The DNA of the CDR3 is TGCGCCAGCAGCCCGTGGGCAGGAGGAAGCTCTGGGGCCAACGTCCTGACTTTC.

V and J are TRBV14 and TRBJ2-3; TRBD1 or TRBD2 may be the D gene (5 bases each). V shed 4 bases and J shed 4 bases, with 9 bases lying between them. CDR1 and CDR2 (germline): SGHDN, FVKESK. The CDR3 length is 13 residues. CDR3 bases: TGTGCCAGCAGCCTCCGGGGCGCAGATACGCAGTATTTT. Residues: CASSLRGADTQYF. The full variable domain, rest sourced from reference TRBV14 and TRBJ2-3, is EAGVTQFPSHSVIEKGQTVTLRCDPISGHDNLYWYRRVMGKEIKFLLHFVKESKQDESGMPNNRFLAERTGGTYSTLKVQPAELEDSGVYFCASSLRGADTQYFGPGTRLTVL.

This clone was found once. The V call is TRBV13, the J call TRBJ1-3; TRBD1 agrees at 10 bases. The CDR3 runs to 15 residues. J was trimmed by 3 bases and V by 5 bases; bases with no gene match: 4. CDR1 and CDR2 from the germline V gene are PRHDT and FYEKMQ (reference sequence). CDR3 in amino acids: CASSRGTGVGNTIYF. DNA for the CDR3: TGTGCCAGCAGCCGCGGGACAGGGGTTGGAAACACCATATATTTT.

The chain combines TRBV5-6 with TRBJ1-3; no reliable D call. V was pared by 4 bases and J by 0 bases, with 11 bases between. This CDR3 has 15 residues. CDR1 is SGHDT and CDR2 is YYEEEE in the germline V gene. The CDR3 spells CASSRGRISGNTIYF. CDR3 nucleotides: TGTGCCAGCAGCCGAGGACGGATCTCTGGAAACACCATATATTTT.

The chain couples TRBV9 to TRBJ2-7; 10 bases align to TRBD2. CDR1 SGDLS and CDR2 YYNGEE come from the germline V gene. V dropped 2 bases and J dropped 2; count of bases not matched to a gene: 7. The length of the CDR3 is 16 residues. DNA for the CDR3: TGTGCCAGCAGCGTCGGACTAGCGGTAGGAGCCTACGAGCAGTACTTC. It encodes CASSVGLAVGAYEQYF.

The chain has TRBV6-5 and TRBJ2-2; D unclear. In germline, CDR1 is MNHEY, CDR2 SVGAGI. CDR3 length: 16 residues. V lost 2 bases and J lost 6, with 16 bases in between. The CDR3 spells CASSYRPQDPPGELFF. The CDR3 nucleotides are TGTGCCAGCAGTTACCGACCTCAGGACCCGCCCGGGGAGCTGTTTTTT.

The chain carries TRBV30 and TRBJ2-1, with 7 bases identical to TRBD2. Germline values: CDR1 GTSNPN, CDR2 SVGIG (reference sequence). The CDR3 is made up of 12 amino acids. The junction had 9 bases not matched to a gene; V was cut back by 7 bases and J by 9 bases. The DNA of the CDR3 is TGTGCCTCGGGACTACTTAATGGTGAGCAGTTCTTC. Translation: CASGLLNGEQFF.

The gene calls are TRBV6-1 and TRBJ1-1; 8 bases match TRBD1. Trimming cost V 1 base and J 3 bases; bases outside gene matches: 1. The CDR3 is 14 residues long. Germline V CDR1 and CDR2: MNHNS, SASEGT. The CDR3 sequence is CASSEDRGDTEAFF. In nucleotides, the CDR3 is TGTGCCAGCAGTGAAGACAGGGGGGACACTGAAGCTTTCTTT.

The chain has TRBV6-5 and TRBJ2-5, with TRBD2 matching over 11 bases. The CDR3 loop spans 15 amino acids. The ends lost 6 bases at V and 5 bases at J; junction bases unmatched: 8. Germline loops: CDR1 MNHEY, CDR2 SVGAGI. CDR3 in amino acids: CASSPSGGPGETQYF. The CDR3 DNA reads as TGTGCCAGCAGCCCTAGCGGGGGGCCAGGGGAGACCCAGTACTTC.

The V gene is TRBV9, the J gene TRBJ2-1; D gene uncertain. The CDR3 loop spans 18 amino acids. Germline CDR1 reads SGDLS; CDR2 reads YYNGEE. V lost 0 bases and J 5 bases, leaving 21 bases between the germline ends. The CDR3 DNA reads TGTGCCAGCAGCGTAGACCCGTTACGTGGGTCCGGAGACAATGAGCAGTTCTTC. Translation: CASSVDPLRGSGDNEQFF.

In this sample, this clone turned up once. The J gene is TRBJ2-1, the V gene TRBV5-1, with 10 bases that match TRBD1. CDR3 length: 16 residues. The V gene end was trimmed by 5 bases and the J gene end by 5 bases; junction bases not matched to a gene: 10. Germline V gene sequence: CDR1 SGHRS, CDR2 YFSETQ. CDR3 amino acids: CASRQDRGRSDNEQFF. The DNA for the CDR3 is TGCGCCAGCAGGCAAGACAGGGGGCGATCGGACAATGAGCAGTTCTTC.

This clone was detected once. The chain's CDR3 is CASRLGRGNEKLFF. CDR3 nucleotides: TGTGCAAGTCGCTTGGGGCGGGGGAACGAAAAACTGTTTTTT. The chain couples TRBV12-2 to TRBJ1-4. TRBV12-2 is a recognized pseudogene. This CDR3 comprises 14 residues.

This rearrangement joins TRBV4-1 to TRBJ2-1; 10 positions agree with TRBD1. J was trimmed by 1 base and V by 3 bases; bases with no gene match: 6. Germline values: CDR1 MGHRA, CDR2 YSYEKL. The CDR3 has 17 amino acids. CDR3: CASSQTGGALSYNEQFF. The CDR3 DNA reads as TGCGCCAGCAGCCAGACAGGGGGCGCATTATCCTACAATGAGCAGTTCTTC.

V is TRBV19 and J is TRBJ2-7, with a weak D call TRBD1 (6 bases). CDR3 size: 15 residues. Germline V CDR1 and CDR2: LNHDA, SQIVND (reference sequence). V lost 5 bases to trimming and J lost 1 base, with 15 bases between them. For the CDR3, the DNA is TGTGCCAGTAGTCCCTACGAGGGGGATTCCTACGAGCAGTACTTC. It translates to CASSPYEGDSYEQYF.

This chain's CDR3 is CASTGLAGGPTDTQYF. The CDR3 DNA follows: TGTGCCAGCACCGGACTAGCGGGAGGCCCCACAGATACGCAGTATTTT. This sequence joins TRBV9 and TRBJ2-3; 14 bases map to TRBD2. The V gene end was trimmed by 6 bases and the J gene end by 2 bases; junction bases not matched to a gene: 5. Per the germline V gene, CDR1 is SGDLS and CDR2 is YYNGEE. There are 16 residues in the CDR3.

CDR3 sequence (DNA): TGTGCCAGTAGTCAAGCGGGACCTTCATACGAGCAGTACTTC. Its protein product is CASSQAGPSYEQYF. The rearrangement joins TRBV19 to TRBJ2-7; TRBD2 matches 7 bases. CDR3 length: 14 residues. CDR1 is LNHDA, CDR2 SQIVND, per germline (reference sequence). With V trimmed by 5 bases and J by 4 bases, 8 bases remained unmatched. The whole variable domain, filled in from reference TRBV19 and TRBJ2-7, reads DGGITQSPKYLFRKEGQNVTLSCEQNLNHDAMYWYRQDPGQGLRLIYYSQIVNDFQKGDIAEGYSVSREKKESFPLTVTSAQKNPTAFYLCASSQAGPSYEQYFGPGTRLTVT.

This rearrangement joins TRBV6-5 to TRBJ1-5; TRBD1 matches at 8 bases. From germline, CDR1 is MNHEY and CDR2 SVGAGI. The CDR3 sequence is 15 residues long. V trimming: 2 bases; J trimming: 1 base; junction bases outside the gene matches: 1. CDR3 DNA: TGTGCCAGCAGTTACCGGACAGGGAGCAATCAGCCCCAGCATTTT. Residues: CASSYRTGSNQPQHF.

The chain combines TRBV5-1 with TRBJ2-7; 7 bases match TRBD1. Germline-derived CDR1 and CDR2 are SGHRS and YFSETQ. Trimming removed 3 bases from V and 7 bases from J; junction bases left unmatched: 7. This CDR3 is 13 amino acids long. The CDR3 DNA reads as TGCGCCAGCAGCTGGACAGGAACAAGGGAGCAGTACTTC. Translated: CASSWTGTREQYF.

The chain joins TRBV6-1 to TRBJ2-7; possibly TRBD1 or TRBD2 for D (6 bases each). V shed 0 bases and J shed 7 bases, with 13 bases lying between them. The CDR3 sequence is 14 residues long. CDR1 is MNHNS and CDR2 is SASEGT in the germline V gene. CDR3 DNA: TGTGCCAGCAGTGAAGCGCCGGGGGCCTCGGAGCAGTACTTC. Translation gives CASSEAPGASEQYF.

The chain recombines TRBV19 with TRBJ1-5; possible D gene TRBD1, 5 bases. Looked up from germline, CDR1 is LNHDA and CDR2 is SQIVND (reference sequence). The CDR3 sequence is 12 residues long. Trimming pared 7 bases from V and 8 bases from J, leaving 12 bases between. Written as DNA, the CDR3 is TGTGCCAGTAACCAGGGTCCGGAGCCCCAGCATTTT. As protein: CASNQGPEPQHF. Full variable domain (outside the CDR3, taken from reference TRBV19 and TRBJ1-5): DGGITQSPKYLFRKEGQNVTLSCEQNLNHDAMYWYRQDPGQGLRLIYYSQIVNDFQKGDIAEGYSVSREKKESFPLTVTSAQKNPTAFYLCASNQGPEPQHFGDGTRLSIL.

The CDR3 nucleotides are TGCGCCAGCAGCCAAGAGGGGGGGATAGGAAGCGAGCAGTACTTC. The encoded protein is CASSQEGGIGSEQYF. The chain joins TRBV4-3 to TRBJ2-7, with 7 bases matching TRBD2. Germline assignment: CDR1 LGHNA and CDR2 YSLEER. The V segment lost 0 bases and the J segment 6 bases; nucleotides outside the gene matches: 8. CDR3 length equals 15 residues.

The chain is built from TRBV9 and TRBJ1-3; D not certain. The V gene's germline CDR1 is SGDLS and CDR2 YYNGEE. V was pared by 3 bases and J by 4 bases, with 11 bases between. The CDR3 runs to 14 residues. The CDR3 loop reads CASSGGDLGNTIYF. DNA of the CDR3: TGTGCCAGCAGCGGTGGAGATTTAGGAAACACCATATATTTT. The full variable domain, in which reference TRBV9 and TRBJ1-3 provide the parts outside the CDR3, is DSGVTQTPKHLITATGQRVTLRCSPRSGDLSVYWYQQSLDQGLQFLIQYYNGEERAKGNILERFSAQQFPDLHSELNLSSLELGDSALYFCASSGGDLGNTIYFGEGSWLTVV.

This chain joins TRBV7-2 and TRBJ1-6, with D perhaps TRBD1 (6 bases). CDR1 and CDR2 (germline): SGHTA, FQGNSA. The CDR3 is made up of 15 amino acids. Trimming cost V 5 bases and J 7 bases, with 15 bases left between them. This chain's CDR3 is CASSVYTGGNSPLHF. The CDR3 DNA reads TGTGCCAGCAGCGTCTATACGGGGGGCAATTCACCCCTCCACTTT.

The CDR3 coding sequence is TGTGCCAGCAGCCTTTCCGGGACTAGCGTTGAGCAGTTCTTC. It specifies CASSLSGTSVEQFF. The V call is TRBV9, the J call TRBJ2-1, with TRBD2 matching over 10 bases. Germline V gene sequence: CDR1 SGDLS, CDR2 YYNGEE. V shed 4 bases and J 9 bases; nucleotides not matched to a gene: 7. The CDR3 has 14 amino acids.

This clone appeared a single time. The rearrangement uses TRBV5-5 and TRBJ1-6, with 8 nucleotides matching TRBD1. The CDR3 has 15 amino acids. V lost 4 bases to trimming and J lost 6 bases; unmatched junction nucleotides: 6. The germline gives CDR1 SGHKS, CDR2 YYEKEE (reference sequence). The CDR3 region has the DNA TGTGCCAGCAGCCGTACAGGGGGTCCTAATTCACCCCTCCACTTT. Its translation: CASSRTGGPNSPLHF.

The J gene is TRBJ2-7, the V gene TRBV21-1; the D call of TRBD2 is as the table states it, not checked on the DNA. TRBV21-1 is a pseudogene segment. This CDR3 region has 16 residues. In DNA form, the CDR3 reads TGTGCCAGCAGCAAAGAACTAGCGGGAGGGCCGTACGAGCAGTACTTC. Amino acid sequence: CASSKELAGGPYEQYF.

The J gene is TRBJ2-1, the V gene TRBV10-1, with a weak D call TRBD1 (5 bases). CDR3 length equals 12 residues. V lost 4 bases, J lost 9 bases, and 10 bases lay in between. Germline CDR1 WNHNN, CDR2 SYGVQD (reference sequence). CDR3 DNA: TGCGCCAGCAGTGCAGGGCGAGGTGAGCAGTTCTTC. Translating gives CASSAGRGEQFF.

The chain links TRBV7-6 to TRBJ2-7, with D perhaps given as TRBD1 or TRBD2 (6 bases each). Germline assignment: CDR1 SGHVS and CDR2 FNYEAQ. CDR3 length: 16 amino acids. V lost 5 bases and J lost 0, with 17 bases in between. CDR3 region: CASSLGDRGHSYEQYF. CDR3 nucleotide sequence: TGTGCCAGCAGCCTCGGAGATCGGGGGCACTCCTACGAGCAGTACTTC.

CDR3 in amino acids: CASSQDTSVNEQFF. The CDR3 DNA follows: TGTGCCAGCAGCCAAGATACAAGCGTCAATGAGCAGTTCTTC. The rearrangement uses TRBV4-2 and TRBJ2-1; D ambiguous. In germline, CDR1 is LGHNA, CDR2 YNFKEQ. Between the trimmed V and J ends, which lost 0 bases and 6 bases, there was a span of 9 bases. The CDR3 is made up of 14 amino acids.

The chain combines TRBV4-1 with TRBJ2-2, with D tentatively TRBD1 (6 bases). Per the germline V gene, CDR1 is MGHRA and CDR2 is YSYEKL. The V and J ends lost 4 bases and 5 bases respectively, with 14 bases between them. This CDR3 has 15 residues. The CDR3 DNA follows: TGCGCCAGCAGCCGCCCCCCAGGGGAGACCGGGGAGCTGTTTTTT. Translated, it gives CASSRPPGETGELFF.

This clone was found once. The chain is built from TRBV27 and TRBJ2-2; 8 bases are shared with TRBD1. Germline CDR1 and CDR2: MNHEY and SMNVEV (reference sequence). J lost 1 base, V lost 6 bases, and 4 bases had no gene match. The CDR3 contains 15 residues. The CDR3 coding sequence is TGTGCCAGCAGAACCGGGACAGGGAACACCGGGGAGCTGTTTTTT. It translates to CASRTGTGNTGELFF.